The rows below give T cell receptor beta chains drawn from one sample of a study of blood T cell repertoires in COVID-19. Profiled with immunoSEQ multiplex PCR; TCRdb holds only in-frame clones, not every one. The data hold approximately 250,000 clones, with around nine tenths observed a single time. Sequenced sample: peripheral blood. Source of these receptors: a man aged 30-40 years with active or convalescent COVID-19. Both conserved end residues are part of each CDR3. A D gene is named only where the DNA matches it firmly. Clone size appears in some rows only: once, few, many, or a class for an expanded clone.

D gene	V gene	clone size	J gene	CDR3 protein	CDR3 DNA
TRBD2	TRBV6-5	.	TRBJ2-1	CASSYFASGGPNEQFF	TGTGCCAGCAGTTACTTTGCCAGCGGGGGGCCTAATGAGCAGTTCTTC
TRBD1	TRBV4-3	.	TRBJ2-2	CASSHNFRDRGTGELFF	TGCGCCAGCAGCCACAACTTCCGGGACAGGGGCACCGGGGAGCTGTTTTTT
.	TRBV25-1	.	TRBJ1-5	CASSDGYTGNQPQHF	TGTGCCAGCAGTGACGGGTATACGGGCAATCAGCCCCAGCATTTT
.	TRBV30	few	TRBJ2-7	CAWSQGRGEQYF	TGTGCCTGGAGTCAGGGGAGGGGCGAGCAGTACTTC
.	TRBV2	.	TRBJ1-4	CASRGTNEKLFF	TGTGCCAGCAGAGGGACAAATGAAAAACTGTTTTTT
TRBD2	TRBV9	.	TRBJ2-3	CASSVSGGTDTQYF	TGTGCCAGCAGCGTTAGCGGGGGGACAGATACGCAGTATTTT
.	TRBV3-1/TRBV3-2	.	TRBJ2-7	CASSQGHPTGPYEQYF	TGTGCCAGCAGCCAAGGGCACCCGACTGGTCCCTACGAGCAGTACTTC
TRBD2	TRBV3-1/TRBV3-2	.	TRBJ2-1	CASSHREDGEGWNEQFF	TGTGCCAGCAGCCACCGGGAGGACGGCGAGGGGTGGAATGAGCAGTTCTTC
.	TRBV19	.	TRBJ2-1	CASSLYNEQFF	TGTGCCAGTAGCCTCTACAATGAGCAGTTCTTC
TRBD1	TRBV3-1/TRBV3-2	.	TRBJ1-3	CASSQVQGGSGNTIYF	TGTGCCAGCAGCCAAGTCCAGGGGGGCTCTGGAAACACCATATATTTT
TRBD2	TRBV11-2	.	TRBJ2-3	CASSLDGLAGADTQYF	TGTGCCAGCAGCTTAGATGGACTAGCGGGGGCCGATACGCAGTATTTT
.	TRBV10-2	once	TRBJ1-1	CASSDPREGSNTEAFF	TGCGCCAGCAGTGACCCGCGGGAGGGGTCGAACACTGAAGCTTTCTTT
.	TRBV7-2	.	TRBJ1-1	CASSLGVVAGSLTEAFF	TGTGCCAGCAGCTTAGGGGTTGTTGCAGGGTCGCTCACTGAAGCTTTCTTT
TRBD2	TRBV9	.	TRBJ2-3	CASSAGLIAGGGEDTQYF	TGTGCCAGCAGCGCCGGACTTATAGCGGGGGGTGGGGAAGATACGCAGTATTTT
.	TRBV29-1	.	TRBJ2-2	CSVEVEDTGELFF	TGCAGCGTTGAGGTAGAGGACACCGGGGAGCTGTTTTTT
TRBD1	TRBV3-1/TRBV3-2	.	TRBJ2-7	CASSQVPGQQYEQYF	TGTGCCAGCAGCCAAGTTCCGGGACAGCAGTACGAGCAGTACTTC
.	TRBV19	.	TRBJ1-2	CASSISPGTLGYTF	TGTGCCAGTAGTATAAGCCCAGGGACTCTCGGCTACACCTTC
.	TRBV4-1	.	TRBJ2-7	CASSQRAQAGDYEQYF	TGCGCCAGCAGCCAGAGGGCACAAGCGGGCGATTACGAGCAGTACTTC
.	TRBV3-1/TRBV3-2	.	TRBJ1-6	CASSQRKPGNSPLHF	TGTGCCAGCAGCCAACGGAAACCGGGAAATTCACCCCTCCACTTT
.	TRBV30	.	TRBJ2-7	CACDAGGPYEQYF	TGTGCCTGCGACGCCGGGGGGCCCTACGAGCAGTACTTC
TRBD1	TRBV4-3	.	TRBJ1-4	CASSQDWTGGNEKLFF	TGCGCCAGCAGCCAAGATTGGACAGGGGGAAATGAAAAACTGTTTTTT
TRBD1	TRBV4-2	.	TRBJ1-3	CASSQQTGSTGNTIYF	TGTGCCAGCAGCCAACAGACAGGGTCCACTGGAAACACCATATATTTT
.	TRBV19	few	TRBJ1-5	CASSMGGRNQPQHF	TGTGCCAGTAGTATGGGCGGGCGCAATCAGCCCCAGCATTTT
TRBD2	TRBV4-3	.	TRBJ2-1	CASSQDGGKYNEQFF	TGCGCCAGCAGCCAAGACGGGGGGAAGTACAATGAGCAGTTCTTC
.	TRBV29-1	.	TRBJ1-2	CSAHGVWSGYTF	TGCAGCGCCCACGGGGTGTGGAGCGGCTACACCTTC
TRBD2	TRBV6-2/TRBV6-3	.	TRBJ2-1	CASSLQGGTSKYNEQFF	TGTGCCAGCAGTCTCCAAGGAGGGACTAGTAAATACAATGAGCAGTTCTTC
.	TRBV21-1	.	TRBJ1-6	CASSKGTATVYPSRGSPLHF	TGTGCCAGCAGCAAAGGCACCGCGACAGTTTATCCGAGCCGTGGTTCACCCCTCCACTTT
TRBD2	TRBV19	once	TRBJ2-3	CASRRAGLAGGADTQYF	TGTGCCAGTAGACGCGCAGGGCTAGCGGGGGGGGCAGATACGCAGTATTTT
.	TRBV21-1	.	TRBJ1-1	CATGTGCTEAFF	TGTGCCACAGGGACAGGGTGTACTGAAGCTTTCTTT
TRBD1	TRBV4-3	.	TRBJ2-1	CASSHSGTGELYEQFF	TGCGCCAGCAGCCATTCCGGGACAGGGGAGCTCTATGAGCAGTTCTTC
TRBD1	TRBV7-2	.	TRBJ2-4	CASRDSTGLDIQYF	TGTGCCAGCAGAGACTCGACAGGGTTGGACATTCAGTACTTC
.	TRBV15	once	TRBJ2-4	CATSRLDDSQYF	TGTGCCACCAGCAGGCTAGATGATAGTCAGTACTTC
.	TRBV4-1	few	TRBJ1-4	CASSQERGEKLFF	TGCGCCAGCAGCCAAGAAAGGGGGGAAAAACTGTTTTTT
TRBD1	TRBV5-1	.	TRBJ2-2	CASQERRKTGGLGTGELFF	TGCGCCAGCCAGGAGAGAAGAAAGACAGGGGGCTTAGGCACCGGGGAGCTGTTTTTT
.	TRBV27	.	TRBJ1-6	CASSLLTSGVSPLHF	TGTGCCAGCAGTTTACTAACGTCCGGGGTTTCACCCCTCCACTTT
.	TRBV7-6	.	TRBJ2-2	CASIPDRNTGELFF	TGTGCCAGCATCCCGGACAGAAACACCGGGGAGCTGTTTTTT
TRBD1	TRBV29-1	.	TRBJ2-2	CSVGGQSNTGELFF	TGCAGCGTTGGGGGACAGTCGAACACCGGGGAGCTGTTTTTT
.	TRBV7-8	once	TRBJ2-1	CASSLGAAYNEQFF	TGTGCCAGCAGCTTAGGGGCAGCCTACAATGAGCAGTTCTTC
TRBD1	TRBV7-9	.	TRBJ1-2	CASSWGQVSYGYTF	TGTGCCAGCAGCTGGGGACAGGTTAGCTATGGCTACACCTTC
.	TRBV6-2/TRBV6-3	.	TRBJ1-1	CASSSPGMNTEAFF	TGTGCCAGCAGTTCCCCAGGGATGAACACTGAAGCTTTCTTT
.	TRBV30	.	TRBJ2-3	CAWSAGATDTQYF	TGTGCCTGGAGTGCTGGGGCCACAGATACGCAGTATTTT
TRBD1	TRBV11-2	.	TRBJ2-7	CASRYTGGDSYEQYF	TGTGCCAGCAGATACACAGGGGGCGACTCCTACGAGCAGTACTTC
.	TRBV29-1	.	TRBJ2-3	CSVDDSSSSTDTQYF	TGCAGCGTTGATGATTCTAGTAGTAGCACAGATACGCAGTATTTT
.	TRBV18	.	TRBJ2-5	CASSPLDAGETQYF	TGTGCCAGCTCACCATTGGACGCGGGCGAGACCCAGTACTTC
TRBD2	TRBV7-3	.	TRBJ2-1	CASSLRAGDYFSSYNEQFF	TGTGCCAGCAGCTTAAGAGCGGGGGACTATTTTAGCTCCTACAATGAGCAGTTCTTC
TRBD1	TRBV3-1/TRBV3-2	.	TRBJ1-6	CASSLAGTGGSPLHF	TGTGCCAGCAGCCTGGCCGGGACAGGCGGTTCACCCCTCCACTTT
.	TRBV19	.	TRBJ1-5	CASTSTGNQPQHF	TGTGCCAGTACCTCCACAGGTAATCAGCCCCAGCATTTT
TRBD1	TRBV25-1	.	TRBJ1-6	CASSPTGGFDSPLHF	TGTGCCAGCAGCCCGACAGGGGGCTTTGATTCACCCCTCCACTTT
TRBD2	TRBV6-6	.	TRBJ2-3	CASRTGGGTDTQYF	TGTGCCAGCAGGACGGGAGGGGGCACAGATACGCAGTATTTT
.	TRBV6-5	.	TRBJ1-4	CASSYSRGAVEKLFF	TGTGCCAGCAGTTACTCACGGGGGGCGGTTGAAAAACTGTTTTTT
.	TRBV6-1	.	TRBJ1-2	CASSEARQSGGYTF	TGTGCCAGCAGTGAAGCGCGGCAGTCGGGGGGCTACACCTTC
.	TRBV18	.	TRBJ1-1	CASSRTFGNTEAFF	TGTGCCAGCTCACGCACGTTCGGGAACACTGAAGCTTTCTTT
.	TRBV27	few	TRBJ2-3	CASSLSAPDTQYF	TGTGCCAGCAGTTTATCGGCCCCAGATACGCAGTATTTT
TRBD1	TRBV29-1	once	TRBJ2-1	CSVERTGQGVLNEQFF	TGCAGCGTTGAACGAACGGGACAGGGGGTTCTCAATGAGCAGTTCTTC
.	TRBV19	.	TRBJ2-4	CASSELAKNIQYF	TGTGCCAGTAGCGAACTAGCCAAAAACATTCAGTACTTC
TRBD1	TRBV5-1	.	TRBJ1-1	CASSLHRGGNTEAFF	TGCGCCAGCAGCTTACACAGGGGAGGGAACACTGAAGCTTTCTTT
.	TRBV11-1	.	TRBJ2-7	CASSLFVWTPSYEQYF	TGTGCCAGCAGCTTATTCGTGTGGACACCCTCCTACGAGCAGTACTTC
.	TRBV6-5	.	TRBJ2-6	CASSYVGSGANVLTF	TGTGCCAGCAGTTACGTCGGCTCTGGGGCCAACGTCCTGACTTTC